Sequencing of this T cell receptor (beta chain) was carried out in a study of T cell repertoires in cytomegalovirus infection. As for the study in general: Signatures in public TCR beta sequences pointed to both CMV infection and matching HLA type. Study-level results: The cumulative frequency of public TCR beta families identified carriers of CMV plus the relevant HLA. HLA-C-restricted TCR beta clonotypes specific for CMV led the ex vivo response.

TCRdb re-called the reads with MiXCR, one entry per CDR3 protein. The sample consists of tens of thousands of distinct CDR3 sequences, around 21% of them appearing once. CDR1 SGHNT and CDR2 YENEEA come from the germline V gene. V was cut by 6 bases and J by 3 bases, with 7 bases left in between. The CDR3 spans 12 residues. As regards this clonotype: Its antigen is unidentified.

Sequencing used PBMCs, sequenced either directly or after in vitro stimulation (not recorded which). This clonotype originated in a human donor in good health (CMV status not recorded). Some clones in this sample may be carry-over from other donors' samples. The chain links TRBV11-3 to TRBJ2-3; TRBD2 might be the D (6 bases). The CDR3, as DNA: TGTGCCAGCAGGCGGGATACAGATACGCAGTATTTT. Translating gives CASRRDTDTQYF.